The source of this T cell receptor (beta chain) is a study of Ad26.COV2.S vaccination and SARS-CoV-2 variants. The CDR3 is made up of 11 amino acids. Trimming removed 2 bases at V and 12 bases at J, with 10 bases between. CDR1 and CDR2 from the germline V gene are KGHSH and LQKENI. The sample's treatment: 15 to 20 received Ad26.COV2.S at low or high dose, single or two shots; roughly 5 received placebo; per-sample allocation not given. Day 63 after the first vaccine or placebo injection was the time point for sampling. Notes on this clone: The antigen is not known.

Findings and caveats of the study: Vaccine recipients posted higher spike-specific TCR breadth than their placebo counterparts.

The assay was immunoSEQ multiplex PCR, and TCRdb's table has in-frame clones only and misses some. There are around 400,000 clones in the sample; 83% occur only once, and about 7.4% lies in the top ten. The sample here was peripheral blood, taken in a trial of Ad26.COV2.S vaccine versus placebo. The chain combines TRBV18 with TRBJ1-1; maybe TRBD1 (5 bases). This receptor was obtained from a person aged 18-65 years who received the Ad26.COV2.S COVID-19 vaccine or a placebo. The CDR3 loop is CASSPIGTTFF. In nucleotides, the CDR3 is TGTGCCAGCTCACCAATTGGGACGACTTTCTTT.